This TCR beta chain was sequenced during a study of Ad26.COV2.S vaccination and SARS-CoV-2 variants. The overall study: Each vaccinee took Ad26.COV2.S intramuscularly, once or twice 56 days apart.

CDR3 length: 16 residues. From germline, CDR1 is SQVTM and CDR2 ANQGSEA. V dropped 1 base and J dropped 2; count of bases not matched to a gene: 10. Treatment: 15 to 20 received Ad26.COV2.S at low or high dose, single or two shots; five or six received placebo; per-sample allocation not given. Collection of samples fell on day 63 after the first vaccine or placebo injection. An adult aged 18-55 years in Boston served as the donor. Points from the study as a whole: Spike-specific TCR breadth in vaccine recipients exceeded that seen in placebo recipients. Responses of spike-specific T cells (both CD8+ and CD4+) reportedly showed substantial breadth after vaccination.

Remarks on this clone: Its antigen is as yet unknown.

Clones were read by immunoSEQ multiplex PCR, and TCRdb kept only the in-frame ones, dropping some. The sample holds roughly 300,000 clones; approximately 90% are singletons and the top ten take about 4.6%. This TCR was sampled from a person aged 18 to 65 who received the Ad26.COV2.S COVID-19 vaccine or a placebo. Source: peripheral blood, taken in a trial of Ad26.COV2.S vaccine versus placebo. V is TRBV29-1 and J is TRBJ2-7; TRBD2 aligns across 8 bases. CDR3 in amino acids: CSVEGEGSGVTYEQYF. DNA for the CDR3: TGCAGCGTTGAAGGGGAGGGTAGCGGGGTAACCTACGAGCAGTACTTC.